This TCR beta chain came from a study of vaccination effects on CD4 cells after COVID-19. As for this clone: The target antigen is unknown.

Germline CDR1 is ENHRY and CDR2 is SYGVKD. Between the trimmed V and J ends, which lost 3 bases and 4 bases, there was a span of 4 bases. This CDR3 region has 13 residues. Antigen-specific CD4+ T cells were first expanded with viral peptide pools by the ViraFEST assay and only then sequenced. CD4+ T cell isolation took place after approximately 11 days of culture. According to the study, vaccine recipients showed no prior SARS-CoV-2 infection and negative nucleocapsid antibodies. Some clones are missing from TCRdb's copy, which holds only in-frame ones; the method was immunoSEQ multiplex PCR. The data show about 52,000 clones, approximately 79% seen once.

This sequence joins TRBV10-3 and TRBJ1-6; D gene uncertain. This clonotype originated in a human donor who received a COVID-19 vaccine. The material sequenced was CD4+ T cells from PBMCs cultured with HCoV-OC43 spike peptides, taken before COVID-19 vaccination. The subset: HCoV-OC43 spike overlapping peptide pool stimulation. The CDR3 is CAISDQYNSPLHF. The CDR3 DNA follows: TGTGCCATCAGTGACCAGTATAATTCACCCCTCCACTTT.